The 29 T cell receptor beta chains given below trace back to one sample, sequenced in a study of regulatory T cells in long-lasting Graves disease. Combining iRepertoire HTBI primers with Arm-PCR of CDR3 regions, the authors built TCR beta libraries. TCRdb reanalysed the multiplex PCR reads using MiXCR and keeps one entry per CDR3 protein. The sample carries a few hundred thousand distinct CDR3 sequences, approximately 25% recorded once. Indicated time point: persistent/refractory GD, antithyroid drugs over 5 years with positive TRAb. Extracted RNA from PBMCs served as the source of the TCR library. Source: peripheral blood mononuclear cells (PBMCs), taken when the disease was refractory, from a patient treated with antithyroid drugs. Receptors originate from a woman in her 40s with Graves disease.

This clonotype has only a few counts. The rearrangement joins TRBV19 to TRBJ1-1, with D possibly matching TRBD1 (5 bases). Trimming took 9 bases from V and 5 from J, leaving 19 bases between them. From germline, CDR1 is LNHDA and CDR2 SQIVND (reference sequence). The CDR3 spans 14 residues. CDR3 nucleotide sequence: TGTGCCAGCAGGTGGGGGGGGGAGAGGACTGAAGCTTTCTTT. As protein: CASRWGGERTEAFF.

This clonotype has ten or more counts. The CDR3 reads CSVDPTGSTNYGYTF. In nucleotides, the CDR3 is TGCAGCGTTGACCCGACAGGTTCGACTAACTATGGCTACACCTTC. The rearrangement joins TRBV29-1 to TRBJ1-2; a possible D gene is TRBD1 (6 bases). Germline V gene lookup returns CDR1 SQVTM and CDR2 ANQGSEA. Trimming stripped 3 bases from V and 0 bases from J, with 14 bases between. The CDR3 is 15 residues long. The whole variable domain, remainder taken from reference TRBV29-1 and TRBJ1-2, is SAVISQKPSRDICQRGTSLTIQCQVDSQVTMMFWYRQQPGQSLTLIATANQGSEATYESGFVIDKFPISRPNLTFSTLTVSNMSPEDSSIYLCSVDPTGSTNYGYTFGSGTRLTVV.

The rearrangement links TRBV20-1 to TRBJ1-3; D ambiguous. CDR3 length: 13 amino acids. Trimming cost V 5 bases and J 3 bases, with 11 bases left between them. The germline CDR1 and CDR2 sequences are DFQATT and SNEGSKA (reference sequence). This chain's CDR3 is CSASVGIGNTIYF. The CDR3 region has the DNA TGCAGTGCTTCTGTAGGGATTGGAAACACCATATATTTT.

The genes are TRBV20-1 and TRBJ1-4, with D hard to call. CDR1 and CDR2 from the germline V gene are DFQATT and SNEGSKA (reference sequence). The CDR3 is 15 residues long. Trimming shortened V by 0 bases and J by 3 bases, and 11 bases separated the two germline ends. CDR3: CSARDRVPANEKLFF. DNA of the CDR3: TGCAGTGCTAGAGATCGGGTGCCCGCTAATGAAAAACTGTTTTTT.

Ten or more counts support this clonotype. The genes are TRBV10-3 and TRBJ2-7; D is uncertain. V was trimmed by 4 bases and J by 4 bases, leaving 5 bases between them. This CDR3 region has 11 residues. Germline loops: CDR1 ENHRY, CDR2 SYGVKD. The DNA of the CDR3 is TGTGCCATCAGTGGCGGATACGAGCAGTACTTC. It translates to CAISGGYEQYF.

This clonotype was observed a handful of times. V gene TRBV5-1 combines with J gene TRBJ1-1, with D unresolved. Germline lookup yields CDR1 SGHRS and CDR2 YFSETQ. This CDR3 spans 14 amino acids. V gave up 0 bases and J gave up 1 base, with 7 bases separating them. The CDR3 DNA reads as TGCGCCAGCAGCTTGGGACATCAGAACACTGAAGCTTTCTTT. Protein: CASSLGHQNTEAFF. The full variable domain, with the rest looked up from reference TRBV5-1 and TRBJ1-1, is KAGVTQTPRYLIKTRGQQVTLSCSPISGHRSVSWYQQTPGQGLQFLFEYFSETQRNKGNFPGRFSGRQFSNSRSEMNVSTLELGDSALYLCASSLGHQNTEAFFGQGTRLTVV.

CDR3 residues: CASSMTRADEQFF. As DNA, the CDR3 is TGTGCCAGTAGTATGACTAGGGCCGATGAGCAGTTCTTC. The rearrangement joins TRBV19 to TRBJ2-1, with D maybe TRBD2 (6 bases). The CDR3 contains 13 residues. V lost 3 bases and J 8 bases, leaving 11 bases between the germline ends. Germline loops: CDR1 LNHDA, CDR2 SQIVND (reference sequence).

The rearrangement uses TRBV28 and TRBJ2-1; TRBD2 aligns across 8 bases. This CDR3 spans 15 amino acids. Germline CDR1 and CDR2: MDHEN and SYDVKM. J gave up 4 bases and V 6 bases, and 8 bases lay outside the gene matches. The CDR3 DNA reads as TGTGCCAGCAGCCAGACTAGCGTACTTTACAATGAGCAGTTCTTC. Its translation is CASSQTSVLYNEQFF.

This clonotype was seen a few times. The rearrangement joins TRBV11-2 to TRBJ2-3; no firm D call. The V end lost 5 bases, the J end lost 5 bases, and 8 bases lay between the germline ends. Per the germline V gene, CDR1 is SGHAT and CDR2 is FQNNGV. The CDR3 loop spans 12 amino acids. CDR3 DNA sequence: TGTGCCAGCAGCCTACAGAAAGATACGCAGTATTTT. As protein: CASSLQKDTQYF.

This clonotype came up a few times. The chain is built from TRBV27 and TRBJ2-7; TRBD2 matches at 7 bases. Germline-derived CDR1 and CDR2 are MNHEY and SMNVEV (reference sequence). V trimming: 0 bases; J trimming: 2 bases; junction bases outside the gene matches: 4. The CDR3 length is 15 residues. Here the CDR3 DNA reads TGTGCCAGCAGTTTATCCTGGGACTACCCCTACGAGCAGTACTTC. This translates into CASSLSWDYPYEQYF.

This clonotype was detected ten times or more. This rearrangement joins TRBV11-2 to TRBJ1-1; TRBD1 matches at 9 bases. After removal of 5 bases from V and 0 bases from J, the junction contained 4 bases not matched to a gene. The germline CDR1 and CDR2 sequences are SGHAT and FQNNGV. The CDR3 runs 15 residues. CDR3: CASSTGQGMNTEAFF. The CDR3, as DNA: TGTGCCAGCAGCACGGGACAGGGAATGAACACTGAAGCTTTCTTT.

About this clonotype: Because it lacks the conserved phenylalanine or tryptophan at the end, this CDR3 is likely a read error. The chain couples TRBV7-9 to TRBJ1-4; D may be TRBD1 (6 bases). The CDR3 sequence is 14 residues long. In germline, CDR1 is SEHNR, CDR2 FQNEAQ (reference sequence). Trimming stripped 7 bases from V and 8 bases from J, with 17 bases between. The CDR3 nucleotides are TGTGCCAGCATCCTGACAGGACGCAACGAAAAACTGTTTCTT. Protein product: CASILTGRNEKLFL.

This clonotype occurred many times. The V gene is TRBV2, the J gene TRBJ1-4; 7 nucleotides match TRBD1. CDR1 SNHLY and CDR2 FYNNEI come from the germline V gene. This CDR3 spans 16 amino acids. The V segment lost 3 bases and the J segment 2 bases; nucleotides outside the gene matches: 6. Here the CDR3 reads CASSDLRGRTNEKLFF. The CDR3 region has the DNA TGTGCCAGCAGTGACCTTAGGGGGCGGACTAATGAAAAACTGTTTTTT.

The chain carries TRBV16 and TRBJ2-1; perhaps D is TRBD1 or TRBD2 (7 bases each). This CDR3 has 16 amino acids. Per the germline V gene, CDR1 is KGHSY and CDR2 is FQNENV. V was cut by 0 bases and J by 8 bases, with 17 bases left in between. As DNA, the CDR3 is TGTGCCAGCAGCCAATCGCAGGGGGGGCAGTTGCATGAGCAGTTCTTC. This sequence encodes CASSQSQGGQLHEQFF.

This clonotype was seen many times. The chain recombines TRBV11-2 with TRBJ1-6, with D tentatively TRBD1 (5 bases). The CDR3 consists of 12 residues. Germline-derived CDR1 and CDR2 are SGHAT and FQNNGV. Trimming left V 6 bases short and J 10 bases short, with 10 bases between. CDR3: CASRAGLSPLHF. DNA for the CDR3: TGTGCCAGCAGGGCAGGGTTATCACCCCTCCACTTT.

There are many counts of this clonotype. V gene TRBV28 combines with J gene TRBJ1-4; D is possibly TRBD1 (5 bases). Germline V CDR1 and CDR2: MDHEN, SYDVKM. This CDR3 comprises 16 residues. V lost 6 bases, J lost 2 bases, and 16 bases lay in between. This CDR3 reads CASRYIPRGTNEKLFF. Here the CDR3 DNA reads TGTGCCAGCAGATACATCCCCCGGGGCACTAATGAAAAACTGTTTTTT.

This clonotype was counted many times. The J gene is TRBJ2-7, the V gene TRBV12-3 or TRBV12-4; D is ambiguous. This CDR3 comprises 12 residues. V was pared by 3 bases and J by 6 bases, with 9 bases between. The CDR3 here is CASSFSPREQYF. CDR3 bases: TGTGCCAGCAGTTTTTCACCTCGCGAGCAGTACTTC.

This clonotype has a handful of counts. The genes are TRBV29-1 and TRBJ2-7; 9 bases agree with TRBD2. CDR1 is SQVTM and CDR2 is ANQGSEA in the germline V gene. J was trimmed by 0 bases and V by 4 bases; bases with no gene match: 4. CDR3 size: 14 residues. The CDR3 DNA reads as TGCAGCGTTGGAAGGACTAGCGACTCCTACGAGCAGTACTTC. Protein: CSVGRTSDSYEQYF.

This clonotype was counted many times. The junction differs from germline at one of its ends, possibly a read error. The V gene is TRBV29-1, the J gene TRBJ2-5; the D is unclear. CDR1 is SQVTM and CDR2 is ANQGSEA in the germline V gene. This CDR3 has 11 amino acids. Written as DNA, the CDR3 is TGCAGCGCACCACAGCAAGGGACCCAGTACTTC. Translated: CSAPQQGTQYF.

A few counts support this clonotype. The J gene is TRBJ2-5, the V gene TRBV18, with a possible D match to TRBD2 (6 bases). V shed 3 bases and J shed 1 base, with 9 bases lying between them. Germline V gene lookup returns CDR1 KGHSH and CDR2 LQKENI. The length of the CDR3 is 14 residues. This CDR3 is CASSPIGGQETQYF. DNA for the CDR3: TGTGCCAGCTCACCCATCGGGGGCCAAGAGACCCAGTACTTC.

There are a few counts of this clonotype. The rearrangement uses TRBV5-1 and TRBJ1-5; 8 positions agree with TRBD1. Trimming took 0 bases from V and 7 from J; bases not matched to a gene: 3. In germline, CDR1 is SGHRS, CDR2 YFSETQ. The CDR3 spans 14 residues. The CDR3 sequence: CASSLESGGQPQHF. Written as DNA, the CDR3 is TGCGCCAGCAGCTTGGAGTCAGGGGGCCAGCCCCAGCATTTT.

The J gene is TRBJ2-1, the V gene TRBV30, with D perhaps matching TRBD1 (6 bases). CDR3 length: 13 residues. V gave up 1 base and J gave up 6 bases, with 10 bases separating them. Germline V gene lookup returns CDR1 GTSNPN and CDR2 SVGIG (reference sequence). CDR3 sequence: CAWSGNRVNEQFF. Here the CDR3 DNA reads TGTGCCTGGAGTGGAAACAGGGTCAATGAGCAGTTCTTC.

This clonotype has more than one count but fewer than ten. The V call is TRBV7-8, the J call TRBJ1-5; D unresolved. V was pared by 2 bases and J by 7 bases, with 18 bases between. CDR3 length equals 16 residues. CDR1 is SGHVS, CDR2 FQNEAQ, per germline. The CDR3 region is CASSLNIPGNGQPQHF. The CDR3 DNA is TGTGCCAGCAGCTTAAACATTCCGGGGAATGGACAGCCCCAGCATTTT.

The gene calls are TRBV19 and TRBJ2-7, with a weak D call TRBD1 (5 bases). The germline CDR1 and CDR2 sequences are LNHDA and SQIVND (reference sequence). Trimming removed 3 bases at V and 0 bases at J, with 9 bases between. This CDR3 is 14 amino acids long. The CDR3 loop is CASSISRASYEQYF. DNA of the CDR3: TGTGCCAGTAGTATCTCCAGGGCCTCCTACGAGCAGTACTTC.

Many counts were recorded for this clonotype. V is TRBV2 and J is TRBJ2-7; D uncertain. Trimming took 6 bases from V and 2 from J, leaving 8 bases between them. This CDR3 has 12 amino acids. The germline gives CDR1 SNHLY, CDR2 FYNNEI. This CDR3 reads CASRDNTYEQYF. CDR3 nucleotides: TGTGCCAGCAGAGACAATACCTACGAGCAGTACTTC.

This clonotype showed up many times. The chain is built from TRBV28 and TRBJ2-1; D not certain. There are 13 residues in the CDR3. The germline gives CDR1 MDHEN, CDR2 SYDVKM. V lost 10 bases and J 0 bases, leaving 10 bases between the germline ends. The chain's CDR3 is CATAFSSYNEQFF. The CDR3 nucleotides are TGTGCCACTGCGTTTAGCTCCTACAATGAGCAGTTCTTC. Combining the CDR3 with reference TRBV28 and TRBJ2-1 gives the whole variable domain DVKVTQSSRYLVKRTGEKVFLECVQDMDHENMFWYRQDPGLGLRLIYFSYDVKMKEKGDIPEGYSVSREKKERFSLILESASTNQTSMYLCATAFSSYNEQFFGPGTRLTVL.

About this clonotype itself: One junction end does not reproduce the germline sequence, and a read error may be involved. This chain connects TRBV29-1 to TRBJ2-7, with D perhaps matching TRBD2 (5 bases). CDR3 length: 12 amino acids. CDR1 and CDR2 (germline): SQVTM, ANQGSEA. CDR3 nucleotide sequence: TGCGGCGTTCGGGGAGTCTCCTACGAGCAGTACTTC. It translates to CGVRGVSYEQYF.

This clonotype has at least ten counts. V usage is TRBV6-1 and J usage is TRBJ1-5; 7 bases are shared with TRBD1. The trim removed 4 bases at V and 3 bases at J, leaving 9 bases unmatched. This CDR3 contains 16 residues. CDR1 is MNHNS and CDR2 is SASEGT in the germline V gene. The CDR3 coding sequence is TGTGCCAGCAGTGGTCAGGGGGGGGCGGTCAATCAGCCCCAGCATTTT. As protein: CASSGQGGAVNQPQHF.

The rearrangement links TRBV7-6 to TRBJ2-1; either TRBD1 or TRBD2 may fit D (5 bases each). V was clipped by 5 bases and J by 5 bases, with 19 bases between them. CDR1 is SGHVS and CDR2 is FNYEAQ in the germline V gene. CDR3 length: 16 residues. CDR3 DNA: TGTGCCAGCAGCGTTTCAACGGGACCCGGTCACAATGAGCAGTTCTTC. The encoded protein is CASSVSTGPGHNEQFF.